Following are 21 T cell receptor beta chains from one sample sequenced in a study of OX40 agonist ivuxolimab in advanced cancers. Library preparation employed the immunoSEQ multiplex PCR assay. This immuneACCESS table, as held by TCRdb, lists in-frame sequences with V and J called but not all clones. Of the missing ones, under half trace to an unresolved V gene in checked studies; the others have no known cause. In this sample the table shows tens of thousands of clones, roughly 89% of which occur a single time. The top ten constitute over 2.5% of the sample. Sequences were derived from CD4+ or CD8+ T cells sorted from blood, sampled in a trial of the OX40 agonist ivuxolimab. The receptors stem from an adult with an advanced solid tumor such as melanoma, head and neck, liver or kidney cancer.

V is TRBV4-3 and J is TRBJ1-4; a possible D gene is TRBD1 (5 bases). Looked up from germline, CDR1 is LGHNA and CDR2 is YSLEER. V gave up 1 base and J gave up 0 bases, with 9 bases separating them. The CDR3 loop spans 16 amino acids. The CDR3 DNA is TGCGCCAGCAGCCAAGCCGACAGAGCAACTAATGAAAAACTGTTTTTT. Its translation is CASSQADRATNEKLFF.

The rearrangement links TRBV4-3 to TRBJ2-7, with TRBD2 identical over 8 bases. The germline V gene encodes CDR1 LGHNA and CDR2 YSLEER. The V gene end was trimmed by 0 bases and the J gene end by 1 base; junction bases not matched to a gene: 2. The CDR3 spans 15 residues. CDR3 region: CASSQEREESYEQYF. The CDR3, as DNA: TGCGCCAGCAGCCAAGAGCGGGAGGAATCCTACGAGCAGTACTTC.

The chain recombines TRBV2 with TRBJ1-3; D possibly corresponds to TRBD1 (5 bases). The V end was cut by 11 bases, the J end by 7 bases, with 18 bases between. CDR3 length: 13 amino acids. The V gene's germline CDR1 is SNHLY and CDR2 FYNNEI. The CDR3 coding sequence is TGTGCCCTCCGGGCAGGGATCGGGAACACCATATATTTT. Protein sequence: CALRAGIGNTIYF.

The sample holds a few counts of this clone. This sequence joins TRBV7-2 and TRBJ2-4; D could derive from TRBD1 or TRBD2 (5 bases each). Trimming removed 6 bases at V and 5 bases at J, with 14 bases between. The CDR3 sequence is 14 residues long. Germline CDR1 SGHTA, CDR2 FQGNSA. CDR3 protein: CASRGDAFENIQYF. Here the CDR3 DNA reads TGTGCCAGCAGGGGGGATGCCTTCGAAAACATTCAGTACTTC. The whole variable domain, filled in from reference TRBV7-2 and TRBJ2-4, reads GAGVSQSPSNKVTEKGKDVELRCDPISGHTALYWYRQSLGQGLEFLIYFQGNSAPDKSGLPSDRFSAERTGGSVSTLTIQRTQQEDSAVYLCASRGDAFENIQYFGAGTRLSVL.

V usage is TRBV6-5 and J usage is TRBJ2-2; 7 nucleotides match TRBD1. Germline V gene sequence: CDR1 MNHEY, CDR2 SVGAGI. Trimming removed 2 bases from V and 2 bases from J; junction bases left unmatched: 2. The CDR3 loop spans 15 amino acids. CDR3 sequence reads: CASSYGTVNTGELFF. The CDR3 DNA sequence: TGTGCCAGCAGTTACGGGACAGTTAACACCGGGGAGCTGTTTTTT.

V and J are TRBV5-1 and TRBJ2-5; 7 bases agree with TRBD2. Germline loops: CDR1 SGHRS, CDR2 YFSETQ. The CDR3 covers 13 residues. V lost 4 bases and J lost 5; bases outside the gene matches: 5. Here the CDR3 reads CASSPRLAETQYF. Here the CDR3 DNA reads TGCGCCAGCAGCCCAAGACTAGCCGAGACCCAGTACTTC.

In this sample, this clone turned up once. The V and J genes are TRBV19 and TRBJ2-2; TRBD2 might be the D (6 bases). Trimming took 3 bases from V and 1 from J, leaving 15 bases between them. The germline V gene encodes CDR1 LNHDA and CDR2 SQIVND (reference sequence). The CDR3 is made up of 17 amino acids. Written as DNA, the CDR3 is TGTGCCAGTAGTATGTCGGGGGTACCGGGGAACACCGGGGAGCTGTTTTTT. This sequence encodes CASSMSGVPGNTGELFF.

Turning to this clone: This may come from a read error, since a much larger clone is one base off. The same CDR3 is also encoded by other DNA sequences in this sample. V gene TRBV28 combines with J gene TRBJ1-2; D uncertain. Looked up from germline, CDR1 is MDHEN and CDR2 is SYDVKM. This CDR3 region has 12 residues. CDR3 loop: CASSLSAASYTF. CDR3 sequence (DNA): TGTGCCAGCAGTTTATCGGCCGCCTCGTACACCTTT.

The rearrangement links TRBV5-1 to TRBJ2-5; TRBD2 matches 9 bases. Germline V gene sequence: CDR1 SGHRS, CDR2 YFSETQ. This CDR3 region has 15 residues. V gave up 1 base and J gave up 0 bases; unmatched junction bases: 1. CDR3 in amino acids: CASSLPSGNQETQYF. In nucleotides, the CDR3 is TGCGCCAGCAGCTTGCCTAGCGGGAACCAAGAGACCCAGTACTTC.

V usage is TRBV5-1 and J usage is TRBJ2-3; D uncertain. Per the germline V gene, CDR1 is SGHRS and CDR2 is YFSETQ. V was shortened by 2 bases and J by 1 base, with 8 bases between the two germline ends. The CDR3 spans 14 residues. The CDR3 region has the DNA TGCGCCAGCAGCTTCGCCCAGGGCACAGATACGCAGTATTTT. This sequence encodes CASSFAQGTDTQYF.

This chain uses TRBV10-3 with TRBJ1-4, with D uncertain. The CDR3 loop spans 13 amino acids. V lost 1 base and J 6 bases, leaving 6 bases between the germline ends. In germline, CDR1 is ENHRY, CDR2 SYGVKD. The CDR3 coding sequence is TGTGCCATCAGTGAGTTTAGGGATGAAAAACTGTTTTTT. It encodes CAISEFRDEKLFF.

This clone was counted between two and nine times. This rearrangement joins TRBV6-1 to TRBJ2-2; TRBD2 aligns across 9 bases. CDR1 is MNHNS, CDR2 SASEGT, per germline. This CDR3 is 15 amino acids long. Unmatched junction bases numbered 10, after V lost 7 bases and J lost 7 bases. CDR3 nucleotides: TGTGCCAGCAACCCATGGCGGGAGGGAGGCGGGGAGCTGTTTTTT. This encodes CASNPWREGGGELFF.

The J gene is TRBJ2-5, the V gene TRBV7-9; D is unresolved. The CDR3 contains 15 residues. Trimming stripped 7 bases from V and 2 bases from J, with 17 bases between. Germline V gene sequence: CDR1 SEHNR, CDR2 FQNEAQ (reference sequence). CDR3 loop: CASTSRLEVQETQYF. The CDR3 DNA follows: TGTGCCAGCACCTCCCGCCTCGAAGTTCAAGAGACCCAGTACTTC.

This chain connects TRBV7-2 to TRBJ2-7; D uncertain. The CDR3 sequence is 12 residues long. The germline V gene encodes CDR1 SGHTA and CDR2 FQGNSA. Between the trimmed V and J ends, which lost 5 bases and 4 bases, there was a span of 9 bases. CDR3 nucleotides: TGTGCCAGCAGCGAAGGGTTTTACGAGCAGTACTTC. This gives the protein CASSEGFYEQYF.

The chain couples TRBV29-1 to TRBJ2-7; D is perhaps TRBD1 or TRBD2 (5 bases each). The germline CDR1 and CDR2 sequences are SQVTM and ANQGSEA. Deletions cut 3 bases from V and 5 bases from J, with 14 bases between. The CDR3 spans 13 residues. The CDR3 DNA follows: TGCAGCGTTGACCTATCTGGGGGACACGAGCAGTACTTC. This codes for CSVDLSGGHEQYF.

The chain uses TRBV6-1 and TRBJ1-1; weak D call: TRBD1 (5 bases). This CDR3 is built from 14 residues. V was clipped by 3 bases and J by 8 bases, with 16 bases between them. Germline V gene data show CDR1 as MNHNS and CDR2 as SASEGT. CDR3 loop: CASSESWTSSEAFF. CDR3 coding DNA: TGTGCCAGCAGTGAGAGCTGGACAAGCAGCGAAGCTTTCTTT.

The rearrangement links TRBV18 to TRBJ2-1; no clear D. V shed 1 base and J shed 0 bases, with 16 bases lying between them. This CDR3 has 18 residues. Germline values: CDR1 KGHSH, CDR2 LQKENI. For the CDR3, the DNA is TGTGCCAGCTCACCACTCATTAGCCTTCCATCCTCCTACAATGAGCAGTTCTTC. Amino acids: CASSPLISLPSSYNEQFF.

The chain has TRBV18 and TRBJ2-2; no reliable D call. Trimming stripped 0 bases from V and 4 bases from J, with 9 bases between. The CDR3 spans 15 residues. Germline loops: CDR1 KGHSH, CDR2 LQKENI. CDR3 coding DNA: TGTGCCAGCTCACCACCAGTAACCCCCACCGGGGAGCTGTTTTTT. Amino acids: CASSPPVTPTGELFF.

CDR3 loop: CASSQGPYGNAYEQYF. The CDR3 DNA reads as TGTGCCAGCAGCCAAGGGCCCTACGGGAACGCCTACGAGCAGTACTTC. V and J are TRBV28 and TRBJ2-7; the D gene is possibly TRBD2 (5 bases). The CDR3 is made up of 16 amino acids. Trimming cost V 6 bases and J 2 bases, with 20 bases left between them. Germline assignment: CDR1 MDHEN and CDR2 SYDVKM.

V usage is TRBV18 and J usage is TRBJ2-5; D is undetermined. Germline V lookup: CDR1 KGHSH, CDR2 LQKENI. CDR3 length: 14 amino acids. V lost 0 bases, J lost 2 bases, and 7 bases lay in between. The CDR3 here is CASSPPSTQETQYF. CDR3 nucleotide sequence: TGTGCCAGCTCACCACCGTCTACTCAAGAGACCCAGTACTTC.

V usage is TRBV6-6 and J usage is TRBJ2-4, with D perhaps assigned TRBD1 or TRBD2 (7 bases each). The CDR3 is 15 residues long. With 4 bases removed from V and 5 bases from J, the gap between germline ends came to 15 bases. Germline lookup yields CDR1 MNHNY and CDR2 SVGAGI (reference sequence). CDR3 residues: CASSSRRGGENIQYF. Here the CDR3 DNA reads TGTGCCAGCAGTTCTCGCAGGGGGGGGGAAAACATTCAGTACTTC.